The 20 T cell receptor beta chains below all came from one sample that was sequenced in a study of T cells after somatic rescue of genetic block (dated by TCRdb to the early 2020s). The library was prepared using the immunoSEQ multiplex PCR assay. What TCRdb holds here is the immuneACCESS table cut down to in-frame rearrangements. Part of the clones is not present; checked against another copy, under half of the missing clones reflect an unresolved V gene, and the others are unexplained. This sample gives more than 70,000 clones in total; 85% to 90% of them show up just once. The ten top clones hold roughly 1.7% of the sample. The sample was peripheral blood mononuclear cells (PBMCs). These receptors were taken from a woman under 30.

This rearrangement joins TRBV6-1 to TRBJ2-7, with no clear D. CDR1 and CDR2 (germline): MNHNS, SASEGT. This CDR3 is built from 15 residues. V lost 4 bases to trimming and J lost 0 bases, with 13 bases between them. CDR3 nucleotide sequence: TGTGCCAGCAGTGTAGGGCCGGCGACCTCCTACGAGCAGTACTTC. This sequence encodes CASSVGPATSYEQYF.

The chain couples TRBV10-2 to TRBJ2-7, with a tentative D call TRBD1 (7 bases). This CDR3 is built from 16 residues. Germline V CDR1 and CDR2: WSHSY, SAAADI. Trimming removed 2 bases at V and 5 bases at J, with 19 bases between. CDR3 coding DNA: TGCGCCAGCAGTGAGCTTGGAACAGGGGAGGTAAACGAGCAGTACTTC. It specifies CASSELGTGEVNEQYF.

The chain uses TRBV11-2 and TRBJ2-1, with TRBD2 identical over 11 bases. The CDR3 totals 18 residues. Germline V CDR1 and CDR2: SGHAT, FQNNGV. The junction had 9 bases not matched to a gene; V was cut back by 5 bases and J by 0 bases. DNA for the CDR3: TGTGCCAGCAGCCGCACTAGCGGGGGAAGAGTCTCCTACAATGAGCAGTTCTTC. As protein: CASSRTSGGRVSYNEQFF.

The chain joins TRBV28 to TRBJ2-2; D unresolved. The V gene lost 3 bases and the J gene lost 5 bases, with 10 bases spanning the gap. The CDR3 runs to 14 residues. Germline V gene lookup returns CDR1 MDHEN and CDR2 SYDVKM. As DNA, the CDR3 is TGTGCCAGCAGTTTTCCGACTCAAACCGGGGAGCTGTTTTTT. Protein product: CASSFPTQTGELFF.

The chain combines TRBV28 with TRBJ2-7; a possible D gene is TRBD1 (5 bases). V dropped 5 bases and J dropped 0 bases, with 11 bases sitting between them. This CDR3 spans 14 amino acids. The V gene's germline CDR1 is MDHEN and CDR2 SYDVKM. The CDR3 DNA is TGTGCCAGCAGTATCGACAGTAGCTCCTACGAGCAGTACTTC. It is translated as CASSIDSSSYEQYF.

This clone has a single count. The rearrangement links TRBV7-9 to TRBJ2-7; 10 positions match TRBD1. Trimming cost V 3 bases and J 0 bases; bases outside gene matches: 2. The germline gives CDR1 SEHNR, CDR2 FQNEAQ (reference sequence). The length of the CDR3 is 15 residues. The CDR3 protein is CASSLGQGLSYEQYF. CDR3 DNA: TGTGCCAGCAGCTTGGGACAGGGGCTCTCCTACGAGCAGTACTTC.

Turning to this clone: The same CDR3 is also encoded by other DNA sequences in this sample. The chain joins TRBV5-6 to TRBJ2-7; D uncertain. The germline V and J ends were trimmed by 0 bases and 2 bases, with 3 bases remaining between them. The germline V gene encodes CDR1 SGHDT and CDR2 YYEEEE. The CDR3 consists of 12 residues. Here the CDR3 DNA reads TGTGCCAGCAGCTTGGGCACCTACGAGCAGTACTTC. Translated, it gives CASSLGTYEQYF.

The rearrangement joins TRBV5-4 to TRBJ1-3; no clear D. Germline loops: CDR1 SGHNT, CDR2 YYREEE (reference sequence). The ends were cut back, 0 bases at V and 0 bases at J, with 7 bases in the middle. The CDR3 has 15 amino acids. The chain's CDR3 is CASSLGPASGNTIYF. CDR3 DNA sequence: TGTGCCAGCAGCTTGGGGCCAGCCTCTGGAAACACCATATATTTT.

The rearrangement joins TRBV5-1 to TRBJ2-5; 9 nucleotides agree with TRBD1. The V and J ends lost 4 bases and 4 bases, in that order; junction bases with no gene match: 5. This CDR3 is built from 14 residues. Germline V CDR1 and CDR2: SGHRS, YFSETQ. The CDR3 sequence is CASSIDRGVETQYF. The DNA of the CDR3 is TGCGCCAGCAGCATCGACAGGGGGGTAGAGACCCAGTACTTC. Full variable domain (rest looked up from reference TRBV5-1 and TRBJ2-5): KAGVTQTPRYLIKTRGQQVTLSCSPISGHRSVSWYQQTPGQGLQFLFEYFSETQRNKGNFPGRFSGRQFSNSRSEMNVSTLELGDSALYLCASSIDRGVETQYFGPGTRLLVL.

The rearrangement uses TRBV27 and TRBJ1-5, with D hard to call. The CDR3 contains 15 residues. Germline values: CDR1 MNHEY, CDR2 SMNVEV (reference sequence). Trimming removed 0 bases from V and 3 bases from J, with 9 bases in between. CDR3 DNA: TGTGCCAGCAGTTTATCAGGCGGAACCAATCAGCCCCAGCATTTT. It yields the protein CASSLSGGTNQPQHF.

This chain links TRBV19 with TRBJ1-5; no definite D call. Trimming shortened V by 2 bases and J by 0 bases, and 20 bases separated the two germline ends. The germline V gene encodes CDR1 LNHDA and CDR2 SQIVND (reference sequence). CDR3 length: 19 residues. The CDR3 coding sequence is TGTGCCAGTAGTATACTCTCGCGTGGAACAGCATATAGCAATCAGCCCCAGCATTTT. Amino acid sequence: CASSILSRGTAYSNQPQHF.

The CDR3 DNA follows: TGTGCCAGCAGTCAGACAGGGATTAGGACCGGGGAGCTGTTTTTT. Amino acids: CASSQTGIRTGELFF. The J gene is TRBJ2-2, the V gene TRBV6-5, with TRBD1 identical over 7 bases. This CDR3 region has 15 residues. Germline values: CDR1 MNHEY, CDR2 SVGAGI. The junction had 8 bases not matched to a gene; V was cut back by 5 bases and J by 5 bases.

Remarks on this clone: Compared with germline, one end of the junction differs, possibly owing to a read error. The rearrangement joins TRBV7-7 to TRBJ2-1; D is uncertain. Germline CDR1 and CDR2: SSHAT and FNYEAQ (reference sequence). This CDR3 is built from 13 residues. CDR3 region: CASSLSNYNEQFF. The CDR3 coding sequence is TGTGCTAGCAGCTTAAGCAATTACAATGAGCAGTTCTTC.

The chain is built from TRBV6-5 and TRBJ2-7; the D is unclear. Trimming left V 6 bases short and J 3 bases short, with 6 bases between. Germline V gives CDR1 MNHEY, CDR2 SVGAGI. The CDR3 consists of 11 residues. CDR3 in DNA: TGTGCCAGCAGAACTATCTACGAGCAGTACTTC. It specifies CASRTIYEQYF.

V and J are TRBV28 and TRBJ2-7; perhaps TRBD1 as D (7 bases). The CDR3 sequence is 14 residues long. The V gene's germline CDR1 is MDHEN and CDR2 SYDVKM. V was trimmed by 5 bases and J by 6 bases, leaving 17 bases between them. The DNA for the CDR3 is TGTGCCAGCAGTCCAGGGACAGCGGGCCTCGAGCAGTACTTC. Translating gives CASSPGTAGLEQYF.

The J gene is TRBJ1-2, the V gene TRBV29-1; TRBD1 matches 7 bases. Trimming removed 4 bases from V and 0 bases from J; junction bases left unmatched: 2. CDR3 length equals 13 residues. CDR1 is SQVTM, CDR2 ANQGSEA, per germline. CDR3 loop: CSVGGQTNYGYTF. CDR3 bases: TGCAGCGTTGGGGGACAGACTAACTATGGCTACACCTTC.

This chain uses TRBV6-1 with TRBJ1-1; D gene uncertain. The CDR3 covers 14 residues. CDR1 and CDR2 from the germline V gene are MNHNS and SASEGT. V was clipped by 3 bases and J by 2 bases, with 10 bases between them. CDR3 protein: CASSEKVLNTEAFF. CDR3 nucleotides: TGTGCCAGCAGTGAGAAGGTGCTAAACACTGAAGCTTTCTTT.

V gene TRBV7-8 combines with J gene TRBJ1-4; D remains unclear. The CDR3 is 15 residues long. Looked up from germline, CDR1 is SGHVS and CDR2 is FQNEAQ. The ends were cut back, 4 bases at V and 1 base at J, with 10 bases in the middle. CDR3 in amino acids: CASSSGRITNEKLFF. The CDR3 nucleotides read TGTGCCAGCAGCTCCGGCCGGATAACTAATGAAAAACTGTTTTTT.

The chain uses TRBV9 and TRBJ2-1; a possible D gene is TRBD2 (5 bases). The CDR3 runs to 9 residues. V lost 2 bases and J 14 bases, leaving 5 bases between the germline ends. The germline V gene has CDR1 SGDLS and CDR2 YYNGEE. The chain's CDR3 is CASSVEEFF. CDR3 in DNA: TGTGCCAGCAGCGTGGAGGAGTTCTTC. Complete variable domain (other parts from reference TRBV9 and TRBJ2-1): DSGVTQTPKHLITATGQRVTLRCSPRSGDLSVYWYQQSLDQGLQFLIQYYNGEERAKGNILERFSAQQFPDLHSELNLSSLELGDSALYFCASSVEEFFGPGTRLTVL.

This chain links TRBV10-3 with TRBJ2-7; D gene unclear. This CDR3 is 11 amino acids long. The V end was cut by 7 bases, the J end by 5 bases, with 9 bases between. Per germline, CDR1 ENHRY and CDR2 SYGVKD. In nucleotides, the CDR3 is TGTGCCATCAAGGTAGGGAACGAGCAGTACTTC. Protein sequence: CAIKVGNEQYF.